This TCR beta chain was sequenced in a study of control samples from healthy donors and cancer patients. Clones were read by immunoSEQ multiplex PCR, and TCRdb kept only the in-frame ones, dropping some. There are roughly 130,000 clones in the sample; around 93% occur only once, and 1.7% lies in the top ten. V was shortened by 4 bases and J by 2 bases, with 13 bases between the two germline ends. The germline V gene has CDR1 SGHRS and CDR2 YFSETQ. CDR3 length: 14 amino acids. J is TRBJ2-7 and V is TRBV5-1; D tentatively reads TRBD1 or TRBD2 (7 bases each). Specimen: PBMCs. The TCR originated in a man aged 50-60 years with head and neck cancer. As DNA, the CDR3 is TGCGCCAGCAGCCCGACAGGGACTACCTACGAGCAGTACTTC. Translating it yields CASSPTGTTYEQYF.